This TCR beta chain was identified in a study of blood T cell repertoires in COVID-19. Study as a whole: Samples representing acute and convalescent COVID-19 were sourced from the United States, Italy and Spain. Sources were T cells, B-cell-depleted T cells, or PBMCs; the material itself was cDNA or gDNA.

Under the authors' procedure: Counts of nucleated cells, estimated from reference gene primer amplification, were obtained. Clones were read by immunoSEQ multiplex PCR, and TCRdb kept only the in-frame ones, dropping some. The V and J calls and clone size come from that table; D and trimming were worked out from the DNA. The table includes around 250,000 clones, around 85% detected once. CDR3 length: 15 amino acids. The trim removed 0 bases at V and 4 bases at J, leaving 4 bases unmatched. Germline values: CDR1 SGHRS, CDR2 YFSETQ. The V call is TRBV5-1, the J call TRBJ2-1; 7 nucleotides align to TRBD1. The sequenced sample consisted of peripheral blood. This receptor was taken from a man in his 60s with acute or convalescent COVID-19. CDR3 nucleotides: TGCGCCAGCAGCTTGGGAGGGGGCCAATACAATGAGCAGTTCTTC. Translated: CASSLGGGQYNEQFF.